Each of the 14 T cell receptor beta chains below was sequenced from the same sample in a study of Graves' ophthalmopathy and Graves' hyperthyroidism. The authors amplified TCR beta CDR3 regions, and they did so from RNA transcripts for repertoire sequencing. RT-PCR in the first round used HTBI primers; a second-round multiplex PCR followed. MiXCR, applied by TCRdb to the multiplex PCR reads, yields one record per CDR3 protein. The sample has 350,000 to 400,000 distinct CDR3 sequences; roughly 14% are singletons. The sample comprised peripheral blood. These receptors originate from a woman aged 18-35 years with stable Graves' hyperthyroidism.

This clonotype was observed at least ten times. The rearrangement links TRBV2 to TRBJ2-7; 7 nucleotides align to TRBD2. V lost 6 bases, J lost 2 bases, and 7 bases stayed unmatched. This CDR3 comprises 14 residues. The V gene's germline CDR1 is SNHLY and CDR2 FYNNEI. CDR3 nucleotides: TGTGCCAGCAGGGGGGGGATTCAACCCTACGAGCAGTACTTC. Translated, it gives CASRGGIQPYEQYF.

The chain joins TRBV6-5 to TRBJ2-7, with D perhaps given as TRBD1 or TRBD2 (5 bases each). The CDR3 length is 13 residues. V lost 4 bases, J lost 5 bases, and 12 bases lay in between. In germline, CDR1 is MNHEY, CDR2 SVGAGI. In DNA, the CDR3 is TGTGCCAGCAGTTTAGGAGGACAAGACGAGCAGTACTTC. It yields the protein CASSLGGQDEQYF.

This clonotype was observed at least ten times. CDR3 protein: CASSLSVLGIGGTEAFF. In nucleotides, the CDR3 is TGTGCCAGCAGCTTGAGTGTTTTAGGGATTGGTGGCACTGAAGCTTTCTTT. J is TRBJ1-1 and V is TRBV11-2; D gene uncertain. V was trimmed by 3 bases and J by 4 bases, leaving 21 bases between them. The CDR3 has 17 residues. Germline V gene sequence: CDR1 SGHAT, CDR2 FQNNGV.

This clonotype was observed a handful of times. The rearrangement uses TRBV11-3 and TRBJ1-6; 7 nucleotides align to TRBD1. With V trimmed by 2 bases and J by 6 bases, 4 bases remained unmatched. Germline-derived CDR1 and CDR2 are SGHNT and YENEEA. This CDR3 is 15 amino acids long. The CDR3 bases are TGTGCCAGCAGCTTACCGACAGGGTCTAATTCACCCCTCCACTTT. Encoded protein: CASSLPTGSNSPLHF.

This sequence joins TRBV11-1 and TRBJ2-6; D might be TRBD1 (5 bases). Trimming took off 5 bases at V and 1 base at J, with 12 bases between the two ends. This CDR3 comprises 16 residues. CDR1 is SGHAT, CDR2 FQDESV, per germline (reference sequence). CDR3 sequence (DNA): TGTGCCAGCAGCCAAAGGGGCTGGTCTGGGGCCAACGTCCTGACTTTC. This encodes CASSQRGWSGANVLTF.

This clonotype appeared many times. The chain uses TRBV2 and TRBJ2-7; D call uncertain. This CDR3 contains 14 residues. From germline, CDR1 is SNHLY and CDR2 FYNNEI. V shed 6 bases and J shed 0 bases, with 12 bases lying between them. CDR3 coding DNA: TGTGCCAGCAGACCCCGGACGGCCTCCTACGAGCAGTACTTC. This codes for CASRPRTASYEQYF.

This clonotype was picked up many times. The chain uses TRBV6-2 or TRBV6-3 and TRBJ2-4; the D is unclear. Germline assignment: CDR1 MNHEY and CDR2 SVGEGT. CDR3 length: 15 amino acids. V was cut by 11 bases and J by 0 bases, with 17 bases left in between. CDR3 bases: TGTGCCGTCAAGGGAAGCTCGATAGCCAAAAACATTCAGTACTTC. It codes for CAVKGSSIAKNIQYF.

In this sample, this clonotype turned up many times. This sequence joins TRBV12-3 or TRBV12-4 and TRBJ1-2; D gene uncertain. The CDR3 extends over 14 amino acids. V lost 6 bases and J 4 bases, leaving 15 bases between the germline ends. The CDR3 protein is CASRNSAGGYGYTF. DNA for the CDR3: TGTGCCAGCAGGAATTCTGCCGGTGGCTATGGCTACACCTTC.

This clonotype was recorded only once. This CDR3 is missing its conserved last phenylalanine or tryptophan, likely due to a read error. The DNA is omitted, as the CDR3 cannot be located on it reliably, and the CDR3 follows TCRdb's listing. The J gene is TRBJ1-5, the V gene TRBV19. Germline V gene sequence: CDR1 LNHDA, CDR2 SQIVND (reference sequence). The CDR3 spans 14 amino acids, including both terminal residues. The CDR3 reads CASSPLDGNQPQRV.

This clonotype was seen ten or more times. The chain couples TRBV25-1 to TRBJ1-1; D is possibly TRBD1 (6 bases). Germline V gives CDR1 MGHDK, CDR2 SYGVNS. CDR3 length: 13 residues. Trimming took 8 bases from V and 6 from J, leaving 16 bases between them. The CDR3 sequence is CASLPGGRAEAFF. DNA for the CDR3: TGTGCCAGCCTCCCCGGGGGGCGAGCTGAAGCTTTCTTT.

This clonotype was counted many times. The chain carries TRBV19 and TRBJ2-2; a weak D match, TRBD2 (5 bases). The CDR3 totals 14 residues. Germline V gives CDR1 LNHDA, CDR2 SQIVND (reference sequence). Between the trimmed V and J ends, which lost 3 bases and 3 bases, there was a span of 8 bases. The CDR3 is CASSMRDHTGELFF. The CDR3 nucleotides read TGTGCCAGTAGTATGAGGGATCACACCGGGGAGCTGTTTTTT. Using reference TRBV19 and TRBJ2-2 for the parts outside the CDR3, the full variable domain is DGGITQSPKYLFRKEGQNVTLSCEQNLNHDAMYWYRQDPGQGLRLIYYSQIVNDFQKGDIAEGYSVSREKKESFPLTVTSAQKNPTAFYLCASSMRDHTGELFFGEGSRLTVL.

This clonotype was counted at least ten times. The rearrangement links TRBV11-2 to TRBJ1-1, with TRBD1 as a possible D gene (6 bases). V was trimmed by 0 bases and J by 5 bases, leaving 13 bases between them. CDR1 SGHAT and CDR2 FQNNGV come from the germline V gene. This CDR3 is 15 amino acids long. DNA of the CDR3: TGTGCCAGCAGCTTAGAACGGGGGCTGGGAACTGAAGCTTTCTTT. The encoded protein is CASSLERGLGTEAFF.

This clonotype was detected only once. The chain joins TRBV28 to TRBJ2-7, with a tentative D call TRBD1 (6 bases). The CDR3 length is 13 residues. Trimming cost V 2 bases and J 5 bases, with 10 bases left between them. The germline V gene encodes CDR1 MDHEN and CDR2 SYDVKM. CDR3 DNA: TGTGCCAGCAGTTTACCCCGACAGGACGAGCAGTACTTC. Translation gives CASSLPRQDEQYF. Full variable domain (outside the CDR3, taken from reference TRBV28 and TRBJ2-7): DVKVTQSSRYLVKRTGEKVFLECVQDMDHENMFWYRQDPGLGLRLIYFSYDVKMKEKGDIPEGYSVSREKKERFSLILESASTNQTSMYLCASSLPRQDEQYFGPGTRLTVT.

Many counts were recorded for this clonotype. This chain links TRBV7-2 with TRBJ1-3, with D possibly being TRBD1 (5 bases). From germline, CDR1 is SGHTA and CDR2 FQGNSA. CDR3 length: 15 amino acids. V was shortened by 5 bases and J by 8 bases, with 19 bases between the two germline ends. CDR3 sequence: CASSPTTQVLDTIYF. CDR3 DNA: TGTGCCAGCAGCCCCACGACACAGGTTTTGGACACCATATATTTT.